These 8 T cell receptor beta chains were all obtained from the same sample, sequenced in a study of read filtering for tumor transcriptome and immune sequencing. This library used around 0.4 ug RNA and molecular barcoded adaptors spanning alpha/delta and beta/gamma chains. TCRdb processed the reads anew with MiXCR; each CDR3 protein has one entry. The repertoire has 35,000 to 40,000 distinct CDR3 sequences, roughly an eighth of them found once; the top ten carry 25% to 35%. Sequenced input: a population of CD138-negative cells sorted from bone marrow. These receptor sequences come from a donor aged 40 or over with multiple myeloma.

Worth noting for this clonotype: This may stem from a read error, because a much larger clone lies one nucleotide away. The V call is TRBV5-1, the J call TRBJ2-3; D is perhaps TRBD2 (5 bases). CDR1 and CDR2 from the germline V gene are SGHRS and YFSETQ. Trimming shortened V by 4 bases and J by 1 base, and 16 bases separated the two germline ends. CDR3 size: 16 residues. The CDR3 region has the DNA TGCGCCAGCAGCCCGACTCGGGATCCGTGCACAGATACGCAGTATTTT. Its translation: CASSPTRDPCTDTQYF.

This clonotype was counted many times. The V gene is TRBV29-1, the J gene TRBJ1-1; D is undetermined. Germline CDR1 and CDR2: SQVTM and ANQGSEA. This CDR3 has 11 residues. The V and J ends lost 7 bases and 12 bases respectively, with 18 bases between them. CDR3 sequence (DNA): TGCAGCGCCCAAAAGGCGAGTAGGCCTTTCTTT. Amino acids: CSAQKASRPFF.

This clonotype was counted ten times or more. V gene TRBV29-1 combines with J gene TRBJ2-7; 7 bases line up with TRBD1. CDR3 length: 14 residues. Germline assignment: CDR1 SQVTM and CDR2 ANQGSEA. The ends lost 2 bases at V and 6 bases at J; junction bases unmatched: 10. The CDR3 nucleotides are TGCAGCGTTGAAATGTCCGGACAGGTCGCCGAGCAGTACTTC. It yields the protein CSVEMSGQVAEQYF.

On this clonotype: Just one base apart from a much larger clone, this may be a read error. The chain links TRBV12-3 or TRBV12-4 to TRBJ1-1; weak D call: TRBD1 (6 bases). The CDR3 runs 13 residues. CDR3 loop: CASSSTGYTEASF. DNA for the CDR3: TGTGCCAGCAGTTCTACAGGGTACACTGAAGCTTCCTTT.

This clonotype was counted at least ten times. The DNA is omitted, as the CDR3 cannot be located on it reliably, and the CDR3 follows TCRdb's listing. The chain links TRBV7-2 to TRBJ2-5. CDR1 and CDR2 (germline): SGHTA, FQGNSA. The CDR3 length is 16 residues, termini included. CDR3 amino acids: CASSLVGSLERETQYF.

This clonotype has ten or more counts. This chain joins TRBV5-1 and TRBJ2-3, with D perhaps matching TRBD2 (6 bases). V was pared by 7 bases and J by 4 bases, with 10 bases between. CDR1 and CDR2 (germline): SGHRS, YFSETQ. CDR3 size: 12 residues. This chain's CDR3 is CASGRDADTQYF. As DNA, the CDR3 is TGCGCCAGCGGGCGGGATGCAGATACGCAGTATTTT.

This chain joins TRBV7-9 and TRBJ2-1; D unresolved. This CDR3 comprises 13 residues. Germline CDR1 and CDR2: SEHNR and FQNEAQ (reference sequence). V lost 1 base and J lost 4, with 5 bases in between. CDR3 region: CASSLVSYNEQFF. The CDR3 bases are TGTGCCAGCAGCTTAGTTTCGTACAATGAGCAGTTCTTC.

In this sample, this clonotype turned up many times. The chain links TRBV24-1 to TRBJ2-1; 7 positions match TRBD2. The germline gives CDR1 KGHDR, CDR2 SFDVKD. The ends lost 6 bases at V and 7 bases at J; junction bases unmatched: 11. The length of the CDR3 is 15 residues. The chain's CDR3 is CATSLGGSKGNEQFF. Here the CDR3 DNA reads TGTGCCACCAGTTTGGGAGGGTCCAAAGGAAATGAGCAGTTCTTC.